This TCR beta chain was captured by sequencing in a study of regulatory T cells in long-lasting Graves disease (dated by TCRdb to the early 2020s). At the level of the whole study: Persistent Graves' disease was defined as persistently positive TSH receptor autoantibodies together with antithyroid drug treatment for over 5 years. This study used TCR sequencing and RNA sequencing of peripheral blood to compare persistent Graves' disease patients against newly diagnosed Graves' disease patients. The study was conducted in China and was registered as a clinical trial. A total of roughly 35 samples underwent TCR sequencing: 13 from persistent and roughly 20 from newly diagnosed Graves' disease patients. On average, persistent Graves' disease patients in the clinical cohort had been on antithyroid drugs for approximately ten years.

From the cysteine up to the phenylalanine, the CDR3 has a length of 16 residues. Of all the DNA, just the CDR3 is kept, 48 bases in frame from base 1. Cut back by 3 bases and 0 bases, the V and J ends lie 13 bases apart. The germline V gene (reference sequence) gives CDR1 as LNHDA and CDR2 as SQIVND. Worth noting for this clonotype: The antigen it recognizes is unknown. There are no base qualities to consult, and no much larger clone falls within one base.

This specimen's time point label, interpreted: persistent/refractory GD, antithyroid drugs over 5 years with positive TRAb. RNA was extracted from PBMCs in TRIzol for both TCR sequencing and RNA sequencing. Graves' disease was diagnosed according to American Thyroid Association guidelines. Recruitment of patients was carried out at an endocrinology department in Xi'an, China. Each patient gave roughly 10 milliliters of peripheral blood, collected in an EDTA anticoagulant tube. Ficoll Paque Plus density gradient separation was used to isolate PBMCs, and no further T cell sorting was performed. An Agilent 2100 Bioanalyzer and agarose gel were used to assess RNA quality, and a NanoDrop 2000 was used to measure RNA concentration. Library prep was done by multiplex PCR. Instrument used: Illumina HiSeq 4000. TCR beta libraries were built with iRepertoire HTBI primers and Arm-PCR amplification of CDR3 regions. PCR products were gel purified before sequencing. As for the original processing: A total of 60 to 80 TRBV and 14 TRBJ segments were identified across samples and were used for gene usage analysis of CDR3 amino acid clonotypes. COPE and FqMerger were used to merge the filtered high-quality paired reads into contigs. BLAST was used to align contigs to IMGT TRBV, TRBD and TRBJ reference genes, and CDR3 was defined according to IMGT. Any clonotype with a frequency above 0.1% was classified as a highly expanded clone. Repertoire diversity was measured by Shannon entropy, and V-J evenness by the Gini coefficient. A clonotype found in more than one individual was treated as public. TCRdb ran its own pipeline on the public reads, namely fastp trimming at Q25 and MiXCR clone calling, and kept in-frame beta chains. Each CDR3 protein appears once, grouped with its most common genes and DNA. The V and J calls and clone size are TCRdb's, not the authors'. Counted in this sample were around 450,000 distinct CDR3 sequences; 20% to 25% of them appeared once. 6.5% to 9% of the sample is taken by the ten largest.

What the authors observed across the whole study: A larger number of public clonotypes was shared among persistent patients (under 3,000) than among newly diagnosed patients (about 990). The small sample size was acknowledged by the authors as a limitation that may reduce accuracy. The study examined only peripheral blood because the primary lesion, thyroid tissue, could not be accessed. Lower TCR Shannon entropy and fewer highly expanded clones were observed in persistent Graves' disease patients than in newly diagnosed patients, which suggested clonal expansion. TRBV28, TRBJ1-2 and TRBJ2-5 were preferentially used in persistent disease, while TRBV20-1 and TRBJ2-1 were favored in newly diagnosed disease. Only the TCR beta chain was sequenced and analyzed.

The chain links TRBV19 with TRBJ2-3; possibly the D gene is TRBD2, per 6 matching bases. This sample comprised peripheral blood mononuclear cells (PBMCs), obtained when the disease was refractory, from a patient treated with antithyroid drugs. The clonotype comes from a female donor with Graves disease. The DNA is TGTGCCAGTAGTATCACCGCGGGACGTAGCACAGATACGCAGTATTTT. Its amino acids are CASSITAGRSTDTQYF.